This T cell receptor (beta chain) was sequenced in a study of CD8+ T cells in alopecia areata. As the sequencing template, cDNA was produced by extracting RNA and reverse transcribing it. Sequencing was performed with immunoSEQ multiplex PCR; in TCRdb, only in-frame clones are kept and a portion is missing. The data hold around 140,000 clones, with roughly 61% observed a single time. This specimen consisted of CD4+ T cells sorted from blood, obtained at week 0. The sequence was collected from a human donor with alopecia areata.

CDR3: CASREAGQASPLHF. The CDR3 coding sequence is TGCGCCAGCAGGGAGGCGGGACAGGCCTCACCCCTCCACTTT. The rearrangement uses TRBV5-1 and TRBJ1-6, with TRBD1 matching over 8 bases. J lost 10 bases, V lost 5 bases, and 8 bases had no gene match. This CDR3 has 14 amino acids. Germline V gene lookup returns CDR1 SGHRS and CDR2 YFSETQ.